The next 32 T cell receptor beta chains were all read from a single sample in a study of T-cell memory formation after mild COVID-19. TCRdb ran MiXCR on the 5' RACE reads and lists one entry per CDR3 protein. The sample includes approximately 400,000 distinct CDR3 sequences, roughly 17% of them seen just once. Sequencing used PBMCs or a T cell subset sorted from them (not recorded which). The source is a man aged 18 to 35 who had mild COVID-19 (a few samples of this study predate the infection). Cell type and time point are not known.

There are a few counts of this clonotype. The J gene is TRBJ2-7, the V gene TRBV29-1, with TRBD2 matching 7 bases. The CDR3 has 14 amino acids. Germline CDR1 reads SQVTM; CDR2 reads ANQGSEA. Germline trimming cut 0 bases from V and 3 bases from J; bases unmatched to any gene: 5. The CDR3 bases are TGCAGCGTTGAAGAGGGCGGGGGAGGCTACGAGCAGTACTTC. Translating gives CSVEEGGGGYEQYF.

V usage is TRBV30 and J usage is TRBJ1-5; possibly TRBD1 for D (5 bases). V lost 4 bases, J lost 4 bases, and 11 bases lay in between. CDR1 is GTSNPN and CDR2 is SVGIG in the germline V gene (reference sequence). The CDR3 consists of 13 residues. This CDR3 reads CAWTIGENQPQHF. The CDR3 coding sequence is TGTGCCTGGACAATAGGGGAGAATCAGCCCCAGCATTTT.

The V and J genes are TRBV9 and TRBJ2-6; TRBD1 matches at 7 bases. Germline lookup yields CDR1 SGDLS and CDR2 YYNGEE. J lost 0 bases, V lost 3 bases, and 12 bases had no gene match. CDR3 size: 19 residues. In DNA form, the CDR3 reads TGTGCCAGCAGCGCTTACCGGGACAGCCTCCTCTCTGGGGCCAACGTCCTGACTTTC. It specifies CASSAYRDSLLSGANVLTF. Variable domain in full (rest from reference TRBV9 and TRBJ2-6): DSGVTQTPKHLITATGQRVTLRCSPRSGDLSVYWYQQSLDQGLQFLIQYYNGEERAKGNILERFSAQQFPDLHSELNLSSLELGDSALYFCASSAYRDSLLSGANVLTFGAGSRLTVL.

The chain carries TRBV6-5 and TRBJ1-6, with D maybe TRBD1 (5 bases). Trimming stripped 6 bases from V and 9 bases from J, with 18 bases between. Germline CDR1 reads MNHEY; CDR2 reads SVGAGI. CDR3 length: 15 amino acids. CDR3 coding DNA: TGTGCCAGCAGCCGTTCGGAACAGGAGGGTTCACCCCTCCACTTT. Its translation is CASSRSEQEGSPLHF.

V and J are TRBV12-3 or TRBV12-4 and TRBJ2-7, with TRBD1 matching over 8 bases. J was trimmed by 5 bases and V by 5 bases; bases with no gene match: 2. This CDR3 spans 12 amino acids. In nucleotides, the CDR3 is TGTGCCAGCAGTACGACAGGGGACGAGCAGTACGTC. Protein sequence: CASSTTGDEQYV.

V usage is TRBV20-1 and J usage is TRBJ2-2; D remains ambiguous. V was clipped by 5 bases and J by 5 bases, with 12 bases between them. This CDR3 has 13 residues. The germline CDR1 and CDR2 sequences are DFQATT and SNEGSKA (reference sequence). The CDR3 spells CSALTHPTGELFF. The CDR3 nucleotides read TGCAGTGCTCTAACCCATCCTACCGGGGAGCTGTTTTTT.

The chain uses TRBV11-2 and TRBJ2-3; 10 nucleotides line up with TRBD1. Germline V CDR1 and CDR2: SGHAT, FQNNGV. The V segment lost 5 bases and the J segment 9 bases; nucleotides outside the gene matches: 8. The CDR3 runs to 14 residues. The CDR3 loop reads CASSTADRGQTQYF. In DNA form, the CDR3 reads TGTGCCAGCAGCACCGCTGACAGGGGGCAGACGCAGTATTTT.

This clonotype was picked up a small number of times. For the CDR3, the DNA is TGTGCCACCTCGCAGGGGATAACTGAAGCTTTCTTT. It translates to CATSQGITEAFF. The rearrangement joins TRBV7-9 to TRBJ1-1; D is possibly TRBD1 (6 bases). V was cut by 10 bases and J by 5 bases, with 14 bases left in between. Germline CDR1 SEHNR, CDR2 FQNEAQ (reference sequence). The CDR3 runs to 12 residues.

J is TRBJ1-5 and V is TRBV27, with D perhaps matching TRBD1 (5 bases). V was cut by 5 bases and J by 4 bases, with 18 bases left in between. CDR3 length: 16 residues. From germline, CDR1 is MNHEY and CDR2 SMNVEV (reference sequence). CDR3 bases: TGTGCCAGCAGTCCTAGGGGAGGGGCCGGGAATCAGCCCCAGCATTTT. As protein: CASSPRGGAGNQPQHF.

The chain combines TRBV9 with TRBJ2-5, with 7 nucleotides matching TRBD1. This CDR3 is built from 15 residues. Trimming removed 4 bases from V and 4 bases from J; junction bases left unmatched: 10. Germline lookup yields CDR1 SGDLS and CDR2 YYNGEE. CDR3 region: CASSPQGWGRETQYF. DNA for the CDR3: TGTGCCAGCAGCCCACAGGGGTGGGGGCGAGAGACCCAGTACTTC.

This clonotype has a handful of counts. The chain uses TRBV12-3 or TRBV12-4 and TRBJ2-3; 9 nucleotides agree with TRBD2. V lost 8 bases to trimming and J lost 4 bases; unmatched junction nucleotides: 10. This CDR3 region has 15 residues. The CDR3 DNA reads TGTGCCAGCCTTTGGAGCGGGGGGTGGGCAGATACGCAGTATTTT. It encodes CASLWSGGWADTQYF.

This clonotype appeared a single time. This sequence joins TRBV11-2 and TRBJ2-1; TRBD2 matches at 9 bases. V gave up 6 bases and J gave up 9 bases; unmatched junction bases: 12. The CDR3 has 15 residues. From germline, CDR1 is SGHAT and CDR2 FQNNGV. This chain's CDR3 is CASRGTSRGDTEQFF. The DNA of the CDR3 is TGTGCCAGCAGGGGGACTAGCCGAGGTGACACTGAGCAGTTCTTC.

The rearrangement joins TRBV7-7 to TRBJ1-4; D ambiguous. V lost 3 bases, J lost 5 bases, and 13 bases lay in between. Germline values: CDR1 SSHAT, CDR2 FNYEAQ (reference sequence). The CDR3 is 15 residues long. CDR3 nucleotides: TGTGCCAGCAGCTTGACTAAGCCGTACAATGAAAAACTGTTTTTT. It encodes CASSLTKPYNEKLFF.

The DNA of the CDR3 is TGTGCCAGCAGCTTAAGGGCCACAGGGGGCCAAGCATACGAGCAGTACGTC. It codes for CASSLRATGGQAYEQYV. The chain is built from TRBV7-2 and TRBJ2-7; 9 nucleotides align to TRBD1. This CDR3 spans 17 amino acids. Germline CDR1 and CDR2: SGHTA and FQGNSA. J gave up 4 bases and V 2 bases, and 12 bases lay outside the gene matches.

The chain is built from TRBV7-2 and TRBJ2-5; D gene unclear. The CDR3 is 12 amino acids. CDR1 is SGHTA, CDR2 FQGNSA, per germline. The V end was cut by 7 bases, the J end by 5 bases, with 11 bases between. The CDR3 coding sequence is TGTGCCAGCACCTTCACTTGGGAGACCCAGTACTTC. It codes for CASTFTWETQYF.

This rearrangement joins TRBV15 to TRBJ2-5; 8 bases agree with TRBD2. The CDR3 loop spans 15 amino acids. The V segment lost 1 base and the J segment 0 bases; nucleotides outside the gene matches: 1. Germline-derived CDR1 and CDR2 are LNHNV and YYDKDF (reference sequence). The DNA of the CDR3 is TGTGCCACCAGCAGAGTGCGGGGGGACCAAGAGACCCAGTACTTC. This translates into CATSRVRGDQETQYF.

Only a few counts were recorded for this clonotype. J is TRBJ1-6 and V is TRBV6-5; perhaps TRBD1 as D (5 bases). Trimming took off 6 bases at V and 5 bases at J, with 14 bases between the two ends. Germline CDR1 reads MNHEY; CDR2 reads SVGAGI. The CDR3 consists of 15 residues. Here the CDR3 reads CASRVSAGNNSPLHF. CDR3 DNA sequence: TGTGCCAGCAGGGTCTCGGCAGGGAATAATTCACCCCTCCACTTT.

The chain employs TRBV5-5 and TRBJ2-1, with 10 bases aligning to TRBD1. Trimming cost V 3 bases and J 2 bases; bases outside gene matches: 2. Germline V gives CDR1 SGHKS, CDR2 YYEKEE (reference sequence). This CDR3 comprises 15 residues. The CDR3 coding sequence is TGTGCCAGCAGCTGGACAGGGGGAGCCTACAATGAGCAGTTCTTC. This sequence encodes CASSWTGGAYNEQFF.

This clonotype was seen only a few times. This sequence joins TRBV10-3 and TRBJ2-3; D might be TRBD1 (7 bases). V was clipped by 6 bases and J by 1 base, with 11 bases between them. CDR1 and CDR2 from the germline V gene are ENHRY and SYGVKD. This CDR3 comprises 14 residues. The CDR3 is CAISRGAGTDTQYF. The CDR3 DNA reads TGTGCCATCAGCAGGGGGGCAGGCACAGATACGCAGTATTTT.

The chain uses TRBV6-5 and TRBJ2-2, with a possible D match to TRBD2 (5 bases). Germline values: CDR1 MNHEY, CDR2 SVGAGI. CDR3 length: 15 residues. The V gene lost 6 bases and the J gene lost 0 bases, with 11 bases spanning the gap. The DNA of the CDR3 is TGTGCCAGCAGCCTAGGGAGTGCGAACACCGGGGAGCTGTTTTTT. Residues: CASSLGSANTGELFF.

A few counts support this clonotype. The chain is built from TRBV11-1 and TRBJ2-2, with no clear D. The CDR3 has 12 residues. The V gene's germline CDR1 is SGHAT and CDR2 FQDESV (reference sequence). The ends were cut back, 5 bases at V and 9 bases at J, with 10 bases in the middle. The CDR3 spells CASSHYPRELFF. DNA for the CDR3: TGTGCCAGCAGCCACTACCCTCGGGAGCTGTTTTTT.

This chain connects TRBV7-8 to TRBJ1-5, with D perhaps matching TRBD1 (5 bases). The germline V gene has CDR1 SGHVS and CDR2 FQNEAQ. The CDR3 is 15 amino acids. V was trimmed by 5 bases and J by 5 bases, leaving 16 bases between them. The DNA of the CDR3 is TGTGCCAGCAGCCCAATGTGGGGGACGGATCAGCCCCAGCATTTT. Amino acid sequence: CASSPMWGTDQPQHF. Together with reference TRBV7-8 and TRBJ1-5, the CDR3 gives the full variable domain: GAGVSQSPRYKVAKRGQDVALRCDPISGHVSLFWYQQALGQGPEFLTYFQNEAQLDKSGLPSDRFFAERPEGSVSTLKIQRTQQEDSAVYLCASSPMWGTDQPQHFGDGTRLSIL.

The chain has TRBV29-1 and TRBJ2-5; D unclear. The CDR3 is made up of 12 amino acids. V was shortened by 7 bases and J by 5 bases, with 14 bases between the two germline ends. The germline gives CDR1 SQVTM, CDR2 ANQGSEA. The CDR3 nucleotides read TGCAGCGCTGGTCAAGCTAGGGAGACCCAGTACTTC. Its protein is CSAGQARETQYF.

The chain carries TRBV29-1 and TRBJ2-5; 8 nucleotides align to TRBD2. Trimming removed 3 bases from V and 5 bases from J; junction bases left unmatched: 8. Germline assignment: CDR1 SQVTM and CDR2 ANQGSEA. This CDR3 is 14 amino acids long. The CDR3 sequence is CSVEPGLAEETQYF. The CDR3 DNA reads as TGCAGCGTTGAGCCCGGACTAGCCGAGGAGACCCAGTACTTC.

This clonotype was observed a handful of times. CDR3 DNA: TGTGCCAGCAGGTCCCCGGGACAGGGGGCGAACGGGGAGCTGTTTTTT. Its translation: CASRSPGQGANGELFF. The V gene is TRBV11-2, the J gene TRBJ2-2; TRBD1 agrees at 12 bases. Per the germline V gene, CDR1 is SGHAT and CDR2 is FQNNGV. The CDR3 spans 16 residues. Trimming cost V 6 bases and J 7 bases; bases outside gene matches: 9.

The genes are TRBV7-8 and TRBJ2-1, with a weak D call TRBD1 (5 bases). Trimming took 7 bases from V and 4 from J, leaving 11 bases between them. There are 13 residues in the CDR3. Germline lookup yields CDR1 SGHVS and CDR2 FQNEAQ. The CDR3 is CASKPTGYNEQFF. CDR3 sequence (DNA): TGTGCCAGCAAGCCCACAGGATACAATGAGCAGTTCTTC. The variable domain in full, with the rest retrieved from reference TRBV7-8 and TRBJ2-1, is GAGVSQSPRYKVAKRGQDVALRCDPISGHVSLFWYQQALGQGPEFLTYFQNEAQLDKSGLPSDRFFAERPEGSVSTLKIQRTQQEDSAVYLCASKPTGYNEQFFGPGTRLTVL.

The chain uses TRBV7-2 and TRBJ1-1; 7 bases agree with TRBD1. The CDR3 runs 15 residues. V lost 2 bases, J lost 7 bases, and 10 bases stayed unmatched. Germline CDR1 reads SGHTA; CDR2 reads FQGNSA. The CDR3 DNA reads TGTGCCAGCAGCTTAATCGGACAGGCCACTGTTGAAGCTTTCTTT. It codes for CASSLIGQATVEAFF.

This clonotype was seen only a few times. The chain links TRBV6-2 or TRBV6-3 to TRBJ2-7, with D tentatively TRBD1 (5 bases). Germline V gene data show CDR1 as MNHEY and CDR2 as SVGEGT. Trimming took off 0 bases at V and 6 bases at J, with 15 bases between the two ends. CDR3 size: 15 residues. CDR3 bases: TGTGCCAGCAGTTACTCGAGTACAGGAGCCCTCGAGCAGTACGTC. Protein sequence: CASSYSSTGALEQYV.

This clonotype was observed a few times. The rearrangement uses TRBV6-5 and TRBJ1-2, with 8 bases identical to TRBD1. This CDR3 is built from 13 residues. V gave up 2 bases and J gave up 4 bases; unmatched junction bases: 0. Germline V gives CDR1 MNHEY, CDR2 SVGAGI. The CDR3 sequence is CASSYTGGYGYTF. The CDR3 DNA reads as TGTGCCAGCAGTTACACAGGGGGCTATGGCTACACCTTC.

This chain uses TRBV29-1 with TRBJ1-1, with D unclear. The CDR3 covers 13 residues. V lost 2 bases and J lost 4, with 11 bases in between. Germline CDR1 is SQVTM and CDR2 is ANQGSEA. The CDR3 here is CSVEITAGTEAFF. The DNA of the CDR3 is TGCAGCGTTGAAATTACGGCGGGCACTGAAGCTTTCTTT.

This clonotype was found many times. The chain is built from TRBV6-2 or TRBV6-3 and TRBJ2-7, with 10 bases fitting TRBD1. Per the germline V gene, CDR1 is MNHEY and CDR2 is SVGEGT. This CDR3 spans 15 amino acids. V was pared by 4 bases and J by 1 base, with 4 bases of the junction left unmatched. The CDR3 reads CASSSWDRGSYEQYV. The CDR3 nucleotides are TGTGCCAGCAGTTCCTGGGACAGGGGTTCCTACGAGCAGTACGTC.

This chain connects TRBV12-3 or TRBV12-4 to TRBJ2-5; TRBD1 might be the D (5 bases). The CDR3 has 13 amino acids. V gave up 3 bases and J gave up 4 bases, with 9 bases separating them. The DNA for the CDR3 is TGTGCCAGCAGTTTGGGGCTCAGAGAGACCCAGTACTTC. Translating gives CASSLGLRETQYF.